The rows below give T cell receptor beta chains drawn from one sample of a study of CD8 T cells in ankylosing spondylitis. MiXCR was run by TCRdb on the 5' RACE reads, yielding one entry per CDR3 protein. Here the sample spans over 200,000 distinct CDR3 sequences, over 9.5% being singletons. Sample: blood, either unsorted or a sorted T cell fraction (not recorded which). The receptors here all came from a male donor with ankylosing spondylitis or in good health (not recorded which). The conserved cysteine and the conserved F or W are not part of the CDR3 here.

13 TRBV5-1 ASRSGTSDDNEQF
11 TRBV12-3/TRBV12-4 ASSLELTYEQY
10 TRBV19 ASSMTAGPQH
15 TRBV3-1 ASTQEGTSGGQETQY
13 TRBV20-1 SARGQAGGSYEQY
13 TRBV20-1 SAPQGDRGTYEQY
12 TRBV6-1 ASSEFESKAEAF
14 TRBV5-4 ASRSLAGANTGELF
18 TRBV10-3 AISEKQGIAGTSNTGELF
12 TRBV12-3/TRBV12-4 ASSSEGGQETQY
13 TRBV20-1 SAQTGALAKNIQY
17 TRBV9 ASSVEGRGQSLGNYEQY
12 TRBV7-9 ASSPNWGNTEAF
12 TRBV2 ACKTGTEIYEQY
13 TRBV12-3/TRBV12-4 ASSRGAGLTGELF
9 TRBV20-1 SASLPETQY
13 TRBV20-1 SARWLGQNTDTQY
14 TRBV9 ASSPGRGDWDYEQY
15 TRBV5-1 ASSSGYGNTNTGELF
12 TRBV15 ATSSRTGWETQY
13 TRBV20-1 SARDAASSYNEQF
12 TRBV5-1 ASSLGRLNEKLF
13 TRBV20-1 SASARGVLYNEQF
11 TRBV7-6 ASSWNSLNEQF
14 TRBV20-1 SARQGAGLGGAEAF
14 TRBV7-9 ASSHPGLSQPGELF
12 TRBV10-3 AISETRGNQPQH
14 TRBV7-8 ASSPTGPYSTDTQY
10 TRBV20-1 SVRGIGGELF
13 TRBV12-3/TRBV12-4 ASSLQGAYTDTQY
13 TRBV5-1 ASSLGQISTDTQY
12 TRBV7-3 ASSLLGMNTEAF
12 TRBV12-3/TRBV12-4 ASSPPTGAYGYT
14 TRBV5-1 ASSLAWDSGANVLT
10 TRBV7-9 ASSGSDNEQF
14 TRBV5-1 ASSLARAPNTGELF
13 TRBV20-1 SATNPGLARGEQF
14 TRBV19 ASSIEASGGYNEQF
15 TRBV5-1 ASSRVGRGASTDTQY
12 TRBV7-2 ASNYGANTGELF
15 TRBV7-9 ASSLGLQASGANVLT
14 TRBV3-1 ASSPTTTGGPDTQY
9 TRBV29-1 SVWGYTEAF
11 TRBV12-3/TRBV12-4 ASSDRAAYEQF
13 TRBV2 ASSASGLYYNEQF
13 TRBV7-2 ASSRWDRSEETQY
12 TRBV6-1 ASSERPVQETQY
13 TRBV7-3 ASSVRDSANNEQF
11 TRBV20-1 SATVQGKDGYT